This TCR beta chain emerged from a study of T cell responses to AZD1222 COVID-19 vaccine. On the study more broadly: Pooling of second doses given at about 4 or about 12 weeks was done. The study's findings and limits: Mostly white British, mostly female donors; authors suggested clonal diversity may be underestimated. Of the AZD1222 recipients, only 5 or 6 were seropositive at baseline. Spike-specific TCR depth and breadth grew after two AZD1222 doses.

Germline V lookup: CDR1 LNHNV, CDR2 YYDKDF (reference sequence). CDR3 length equals 15 residues. V dropped 6 bases and J dropped 4; count of bases not matched to a gene: 10. As to this clone: Its matching antigen is unknown.

Profiled with immunoSEQ multiplex PCR; TCRdb holds only in-frame clones, not every one. This repertoire shows 63,000 or so clones, 85% found once; its top ten account for roughly a fifth. J is TRBJ2-7 and V is TRBV15; 9 positions match TRBD1. Sample: peripheral blood, taken on day 0 of AZD1222 vaccination. The sequence derives from an adult in good health. The CDR3 sequence is CATSKTGGFMYEQYF. The CDR3 DNA sequence: TGTGCCACCAGTAAAACAGGGGGCTTTATGTACGAGCAGTACTTC.